The text below deals with one T cell receptor (beta chain). Amplification used 60 Vbeta primers and 13 Jbeta primers. The repertoire was sequenced with immunoSEQ multiplex PCR; TCRdb's copy has only in-frame clones and lacks some. The sample consists of nearly 200,000 clones, about three quarters of them appearing once. This specimen belongs to a study of cytomegalovirus exposure and HLA in healthy donors. The germline gives CDR1 WSHSY, CDR2 SAAADI. The CDR3 has 18 residues. V lost 6 bases, J lost 3 bases, and 16 bases stayed unmatched. The material sequenced was PBMCs. This TCR derives from a woman aged 25-40 years in good health and CMV-seropositive. The J gene is TRBJ1-1, the V gene TRBV10-2, with 10 bases matching TRBD1. CDR3 in DNA: TGCGCCAGCAGATCCCGGGACAGGGGCCCCCGTGGGGACACTGAAGCTTTCTTT. This encodes CASRSRDRGPRGDTEAFF.